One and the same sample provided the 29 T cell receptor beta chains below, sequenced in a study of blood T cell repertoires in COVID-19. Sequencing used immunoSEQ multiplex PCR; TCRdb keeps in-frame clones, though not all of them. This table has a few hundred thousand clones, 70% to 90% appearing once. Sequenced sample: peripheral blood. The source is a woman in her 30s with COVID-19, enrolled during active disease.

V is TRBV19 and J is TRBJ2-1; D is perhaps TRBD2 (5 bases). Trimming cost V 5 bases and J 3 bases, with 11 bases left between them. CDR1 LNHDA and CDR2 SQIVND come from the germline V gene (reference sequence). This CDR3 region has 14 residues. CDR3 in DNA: TGTGCCAGTAGTGTGGGAGTACTCTACAATGAGCAGTTCTTC. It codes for CASSVGVLYNEQFF.

Written as DNA, the CDR3 is TGCGCCCCCGCTTCCCTATTGGCGGGAGGGACCTACGAGCAGTACGTC. It specifies CAPASLLAGGTYEQYV. The chain joins TRBV5-1 to TRBJ2-7; 9 bases match TRBD2. Germline V CDR1 and CDR2: SGHRS, YFSETQ. The CDR3 contains 16 residues. The J segment lost 2 bases and the V segment lost 10 bases, leaving 16 bases of the junction unmatched.

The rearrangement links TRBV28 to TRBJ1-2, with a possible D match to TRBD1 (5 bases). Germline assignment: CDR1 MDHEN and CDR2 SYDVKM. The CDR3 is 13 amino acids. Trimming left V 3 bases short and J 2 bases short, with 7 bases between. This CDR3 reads CASSLGQNYGYTF. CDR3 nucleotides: TGTGCCAGCAGTTTGGGGCAGAACTATGGCTACACCTTC.

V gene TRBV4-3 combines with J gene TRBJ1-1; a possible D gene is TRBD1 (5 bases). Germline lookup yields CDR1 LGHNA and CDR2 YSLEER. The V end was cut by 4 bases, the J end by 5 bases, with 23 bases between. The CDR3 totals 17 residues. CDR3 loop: CASSPRKSRVGDTEAFF. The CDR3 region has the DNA TGCGCCAGCAGCCCCAGGAAGTCCCGGGTAGGGGATACTGAAGCTTTCTTT.

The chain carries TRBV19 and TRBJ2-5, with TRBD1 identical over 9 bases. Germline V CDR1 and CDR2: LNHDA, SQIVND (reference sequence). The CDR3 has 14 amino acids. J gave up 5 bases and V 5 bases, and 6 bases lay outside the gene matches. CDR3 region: CASSLTGGLETQYF. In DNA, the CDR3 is TGTGCCAGTAGTCTTACAGGGGGCCTGGAGACCCAGTACTTC.

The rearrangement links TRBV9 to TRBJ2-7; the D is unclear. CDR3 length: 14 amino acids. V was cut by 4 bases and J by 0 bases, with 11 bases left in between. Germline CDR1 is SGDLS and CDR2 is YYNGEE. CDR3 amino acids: CASSRNYNSYEQYF. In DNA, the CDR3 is TGTGCCAGCAGCCGTAACTACAACTCCTACGAGCAGTACTTC.

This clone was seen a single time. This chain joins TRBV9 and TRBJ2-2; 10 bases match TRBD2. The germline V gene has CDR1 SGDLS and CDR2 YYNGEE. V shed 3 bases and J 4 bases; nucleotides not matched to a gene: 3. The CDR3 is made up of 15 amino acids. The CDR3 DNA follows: TGTGCCAGCAGCGCGCGACTAGCGGGCACCGGGGAGCTGTTTTTT. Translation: CASSARLAGTGELFF.

The CDR3 region has the DNA TGTGCCAGCAGCACAACAGGGTTTTATCAAGAGACCCAGTACTTC. Encoded protein: CASSTTGFYQETQYF. The V call is TRBV28, the J call TRBJ2-5; D possibly corresponds to TRBD1 (6 bases). The V gene's germline CDR1 is MDHEN and CDR2 SYDVKM. V lost 6 bases to trimming and J lost 2 bases, with 16 bases between them. CDR3 length: 15 amino acids.

For the CDR3, the DNA is TGTGCCAGTAGTGCCGACAGGGACCGACTGGCTGAAGCTTTCTTT. Protein product: CASSADRDRLAEAFF. The chain joins TRBV19 to TRBJ1-1, with 7 bases aligning to TRBD1. V lost 5 bases to trimming and J lost 6 bases; unmatched junction nucleotides: 12. Per the germline V gene, CDR1 is LNHDA and CDR2 is SQIVND (reference sequence). The CDR3 runs to 15 residues. The full variable domain, rest sourced from reference TRBV19 and TRBJ1-1, is DGGITQSPKYLFRKEGQNVTLSCEQNLNHDAMYWYRQDPGQGLRLIYYSQIVNDFQKGDIAEGYSVSREKKESFPLTVTSAQKNPTAFYLCASSADRDRLAEAFFGQGTRLTVV.

CDR3 loop: CASSYSNREFGKNIQYF. The CDR3 DNA reads TGTGCCAGCAGTTACTCAAATCGAGAGTTTGGCAAAAACATTCAGTACTTC. The V call is TRBV6-2 or TRBV6-3, the J call TRBJ2-4; D uncertain. Trimming stripped 0 bases from V and 3 bases from J, with 15 bases between. The CDR3 spans 17 residues. Germline CDR1 and CDR2: MNHEY and SVGEGT.

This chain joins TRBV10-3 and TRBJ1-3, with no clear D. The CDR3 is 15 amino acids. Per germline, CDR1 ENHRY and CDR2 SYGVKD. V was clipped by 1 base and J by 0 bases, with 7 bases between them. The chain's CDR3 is CAISELADSGNTIYF. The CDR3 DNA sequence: TGTGCCATCAGTGAGTTGGCAGACTCTGGAAACACCATATATTTT.

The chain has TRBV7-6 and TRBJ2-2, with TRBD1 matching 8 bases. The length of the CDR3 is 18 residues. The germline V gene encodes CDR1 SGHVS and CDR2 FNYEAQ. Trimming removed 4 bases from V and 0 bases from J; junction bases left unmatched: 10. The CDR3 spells CASSSPRAGQANTGELFF. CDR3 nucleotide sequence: TGTGCCAGCAGCTCCCCTAGGGCGGGACAGGCGAACACCGGGGAGCTGTTTTTT.

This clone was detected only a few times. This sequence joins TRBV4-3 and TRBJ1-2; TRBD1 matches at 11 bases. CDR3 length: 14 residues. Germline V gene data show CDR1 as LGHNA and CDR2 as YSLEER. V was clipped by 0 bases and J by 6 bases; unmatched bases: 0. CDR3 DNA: TGCGCCAGCAGCCAAGAGGACAGGGGGCATGGCTACACCTTC. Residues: CASSQEDRGHGYTF.

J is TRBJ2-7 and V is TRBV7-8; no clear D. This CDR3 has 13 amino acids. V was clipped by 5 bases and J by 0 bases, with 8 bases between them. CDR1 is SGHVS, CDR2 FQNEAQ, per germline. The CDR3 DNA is TGTGCCAGCAGCCGCTGGAGCTCCTACGAGCAGTACGTC. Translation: CASSRWSSYEQYV.

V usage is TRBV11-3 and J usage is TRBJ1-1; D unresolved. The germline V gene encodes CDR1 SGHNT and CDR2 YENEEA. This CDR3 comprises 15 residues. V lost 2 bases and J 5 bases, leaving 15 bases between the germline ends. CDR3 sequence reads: CASSLNEGLGTEAFF. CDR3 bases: TGTGCCAGCAGCTTAAATGAGGGATTGGGTACTGAAGCTTTCTTT.

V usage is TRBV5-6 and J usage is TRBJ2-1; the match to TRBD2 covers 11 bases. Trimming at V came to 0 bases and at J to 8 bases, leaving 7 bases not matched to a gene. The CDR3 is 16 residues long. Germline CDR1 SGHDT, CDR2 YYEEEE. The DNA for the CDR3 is TGTGCCAGCAGCTTGGGACTAGCGGGGAGAAGGTATGAGCAGTTCTTC. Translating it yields CASSLGLAGRRYEQFF.

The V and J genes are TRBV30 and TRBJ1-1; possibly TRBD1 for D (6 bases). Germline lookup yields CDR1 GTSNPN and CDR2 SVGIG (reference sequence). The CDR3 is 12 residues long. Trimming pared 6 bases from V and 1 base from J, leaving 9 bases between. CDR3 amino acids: CACPGQNTEAFF. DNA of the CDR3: TGTGCCTGCCCGGGACAGAACACTGAAGCTTTCTTT.

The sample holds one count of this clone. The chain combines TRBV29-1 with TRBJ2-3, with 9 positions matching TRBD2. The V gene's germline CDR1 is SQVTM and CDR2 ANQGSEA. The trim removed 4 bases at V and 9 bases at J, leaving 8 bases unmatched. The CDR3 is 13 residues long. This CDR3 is CSVGGLADITQYF. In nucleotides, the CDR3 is TGCAGCGTTGGGGGACTAGCCGATATAACGCAGTATTTT.

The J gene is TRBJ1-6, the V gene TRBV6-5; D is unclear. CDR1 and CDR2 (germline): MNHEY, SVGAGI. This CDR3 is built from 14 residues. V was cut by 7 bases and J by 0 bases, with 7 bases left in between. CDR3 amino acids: CASKRSSYNSPLHF. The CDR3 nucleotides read TGTGCCAGCAAGAGGAGCTCCTATAATTCACCCCTCCACTTT.

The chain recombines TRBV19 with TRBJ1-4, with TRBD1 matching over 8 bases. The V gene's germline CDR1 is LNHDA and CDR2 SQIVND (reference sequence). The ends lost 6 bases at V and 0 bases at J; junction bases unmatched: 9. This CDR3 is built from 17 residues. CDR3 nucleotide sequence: TGTGCCAGTAGCCCTCAGGGGGCCCTAGCAACTAATGAAAAACTGTTTTTT. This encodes CASSPQGALATNEKLFF.

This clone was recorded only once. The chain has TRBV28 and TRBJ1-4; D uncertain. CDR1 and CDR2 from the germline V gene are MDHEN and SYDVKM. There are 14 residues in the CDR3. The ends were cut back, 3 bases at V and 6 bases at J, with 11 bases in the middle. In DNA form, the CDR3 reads TGTGCCAGCAGTTTGCGGGTTCGAGATGAAAAACTGTTTTTT. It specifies CASSLRVRDEKLFF.

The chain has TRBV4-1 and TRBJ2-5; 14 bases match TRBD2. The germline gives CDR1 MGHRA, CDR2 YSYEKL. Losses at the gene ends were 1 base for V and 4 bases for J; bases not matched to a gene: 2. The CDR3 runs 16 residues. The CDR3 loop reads CASSQVGLAGGETQYF. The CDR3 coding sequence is TGCGCCAGCAGCCAAGTCGGACTAGCGGGGGGAGAGACCCAGTACTTC.

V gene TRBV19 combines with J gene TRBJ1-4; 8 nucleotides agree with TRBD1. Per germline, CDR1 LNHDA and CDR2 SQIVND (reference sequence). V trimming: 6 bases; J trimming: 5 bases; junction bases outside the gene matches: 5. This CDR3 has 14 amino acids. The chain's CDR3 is CASSRQGKNEKLFF. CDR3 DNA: TGTGCCAGTAGCAGACAGGGGAAAAATGAAAAACTGTTTTTT.

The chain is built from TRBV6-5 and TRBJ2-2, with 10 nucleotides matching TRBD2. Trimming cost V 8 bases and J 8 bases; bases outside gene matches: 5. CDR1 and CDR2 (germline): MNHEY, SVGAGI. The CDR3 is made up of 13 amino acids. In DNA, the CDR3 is TGTGCCAGCTTAGTAGCGGGAGGTGGGGAGCTGTTTTTT. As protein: CASLVAGGGELFF.

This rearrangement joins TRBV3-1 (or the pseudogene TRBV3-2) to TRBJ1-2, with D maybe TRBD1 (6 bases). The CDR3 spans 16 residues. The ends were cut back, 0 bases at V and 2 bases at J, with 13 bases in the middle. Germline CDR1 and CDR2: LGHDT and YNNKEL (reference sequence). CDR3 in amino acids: CASSQDSGGENYGYTF. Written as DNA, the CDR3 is TGTGCCAGCAGCCAAGATTCGGGGGGCGAGAACTATGGCTACACCTTC.

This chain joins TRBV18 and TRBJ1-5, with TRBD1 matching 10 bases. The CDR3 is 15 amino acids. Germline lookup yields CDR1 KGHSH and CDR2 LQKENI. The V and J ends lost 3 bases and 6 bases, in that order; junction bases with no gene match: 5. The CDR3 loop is CASSPGTGVAQPQHF. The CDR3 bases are TGTGCCAGCTCACCCGGGACAGGGGTCGCTCAGCCCCAGCATTTT.

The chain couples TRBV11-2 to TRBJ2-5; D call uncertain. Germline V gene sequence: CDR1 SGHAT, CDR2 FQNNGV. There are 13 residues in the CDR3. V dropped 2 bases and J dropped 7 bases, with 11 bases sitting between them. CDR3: CASSLPGSGTQYF. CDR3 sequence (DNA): TGTGCCAGCAGCTTACCGGGTTCGGGGACCCAGTACTTC.

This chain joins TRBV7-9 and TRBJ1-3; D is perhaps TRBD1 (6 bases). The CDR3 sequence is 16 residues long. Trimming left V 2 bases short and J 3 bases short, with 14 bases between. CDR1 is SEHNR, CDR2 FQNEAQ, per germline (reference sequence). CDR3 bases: TGTGCCAGCAGCTTAATGGGGGTGACAGGTGGAAACACCATATATTTT. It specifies CASSLMGVTGGNTIYF.

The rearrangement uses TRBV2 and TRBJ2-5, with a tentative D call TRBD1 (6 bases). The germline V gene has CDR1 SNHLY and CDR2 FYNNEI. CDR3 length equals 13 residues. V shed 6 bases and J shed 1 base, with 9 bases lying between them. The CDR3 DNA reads TGTGCCAGCAGGACGGACAGCCAAGAGACCCAGTACTTC. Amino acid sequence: CASRTDSQETQYF.